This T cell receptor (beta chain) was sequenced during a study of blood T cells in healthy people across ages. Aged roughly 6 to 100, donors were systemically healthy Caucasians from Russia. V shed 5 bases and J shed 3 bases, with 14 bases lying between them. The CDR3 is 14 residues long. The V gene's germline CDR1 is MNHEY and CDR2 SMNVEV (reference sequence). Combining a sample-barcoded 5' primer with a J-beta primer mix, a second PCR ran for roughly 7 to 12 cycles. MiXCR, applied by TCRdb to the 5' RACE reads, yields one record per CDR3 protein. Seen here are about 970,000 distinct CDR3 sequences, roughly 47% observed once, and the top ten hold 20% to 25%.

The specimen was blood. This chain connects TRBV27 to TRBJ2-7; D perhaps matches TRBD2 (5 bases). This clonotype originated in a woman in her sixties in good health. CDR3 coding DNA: TGTGCCAGCAGTGACCCGGGGAAATACTACGAGCAGTACTTC. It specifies CASSDPGKYYEQYF.